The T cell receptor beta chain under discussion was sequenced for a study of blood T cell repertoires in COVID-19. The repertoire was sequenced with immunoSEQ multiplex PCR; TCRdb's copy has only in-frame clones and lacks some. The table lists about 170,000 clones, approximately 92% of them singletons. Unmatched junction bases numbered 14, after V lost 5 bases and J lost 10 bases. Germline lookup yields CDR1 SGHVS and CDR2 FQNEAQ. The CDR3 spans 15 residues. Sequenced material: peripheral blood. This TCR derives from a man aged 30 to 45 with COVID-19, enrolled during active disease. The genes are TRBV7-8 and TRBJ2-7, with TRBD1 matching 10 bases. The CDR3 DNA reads TGTGCCAGCAGCAACACCGGGACAGGGGCCCGCGAACAGTACTTC. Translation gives CASSNTGTGAREQYF.